These 16 T cell receptor beta chains share one sample of origin, sequenced in a study of cytomegalovirus exposure and HLA in healthy donors. Use of 60 Vbeta and 13 Jbeta primers characterized the PCR. Some clones are missing from TCRdb's copy, which holds only in-frame ones; the method was immunoSEQ multiplex PCR. The sample has 95,000 to 150,000 clones, about 80% seen once. The sequencing input was PBMCs. All receptors derive from a female donor in good health and CMV-seropositive.

The chain is built from TRBV10-2 and TRBJ1-2; 8 positions match TRBD1. Germline CDR1 is WSHSY and CDR2 is SAAADI. Trimming removed 2 bases from V and 6 bases from J; junction bases left unmatched: 5. The CDR3 runs to 14 residues. The CDR3 loop is CASSEQAGGHGYTF. The DNA for the CDR3 is TGCGCCAGCAGTGAGCAGGCAGGGGGCCATGGCTACACCTTC.

In nucleotides, the CDR3 is TGCGCCAGCAGCCCTGGACAGGGGAGTAGGGTAAATTCACCCCTCCACTTT. Residues: CASSPGQGSRVNSPLHF. This chain joins TRBV5-1 and TRBJ1-6; 9 bases align to TRBD1. The CDR3 sequence is 17 residues long. Unmatched junction bases numbered 12, after V lost 4 bases and J lost 7 bases. The germline gives CDR1 SGHRS, CDR2 YFSETQ.

The V call is TRBV18, the J call TRBJ1-1; 12 bases are shared with TRBD1. V lost 6 bases and J lost 1; bases outside the gene matches: 9. The CDR3 sequence is 17 residues long. Germline CDR1 reads KGHSH; CDR2 reads LQKENI. This CDR3 is CASSLFAGQGANTEAFF. CDR3 coding DNA: TGTGCCAGCTCCCTCTTTGCGGGACAGGGGGCGAACACTGAAGCTTTCTTT.

J is TRBJ2-5 and V is TRBV4-1; the D gene is possibly TRBD2 (6 bases). The CDR3 length is 15 residues. Germline CDR1 MGHRA, CDR2 YSYEKL. Trimming left V 1 base short and J 5 bases short, with 14 bases between. The CDR3 is CASSQGLGAGETQYF. As DNA, the CDR3 is TGCGCCAGCAGCCAAGGGCTAGGGGCGGGGGAGACCCAGTACTTC.

As DNA, the CDR3 is TGTGCCAGCAGCAGATACAGGGACACTGAAGCTTTCTTT. Protein product: CASSRYRDTEAFF. The chain is built from TRBV7-2 and TRBJ1-1; tentatively, D is TRBD1 (6 bases). Looked up from germline, CDR1 is SGHTA and CDR2 is FQGNSA. V was clipped by 5 bases and J by 3 bases, with 10 bases between them. This CDR3 is built from 13 residues. The whole variable domain, filled in from reference TRBV7-2 and TRBJ1-1, reads GAGVSQSPSNKVTEKGKDVELRCDPISGHTALYWYRQSLGQGLEFLIYFQGNSAPDKSGLPSDRFSAERTGGSVSTLTIQRTQQEDSAVYLCASSRYRDTEAFFGQGTRLTVV.

The rearrangement uses TRBV7-9 and TRBJ1-1; D is undetermined. The CDR3 consists of 14 residues. CDR1 and CDR2 (germline): SEHNR, FQNEAQ (reference sequence). Trimming removed 3 bases from V and 8 bases from J, with 16 bases in between. The CDR3 reads CASSLVDYKSEAFF. For the CDR3, the DNA is TGTGCCAGCAGCTTGGTAGACTACAAATCCGAAGCTTTCTTT.

The chain employs TRBV5-1 and TRBJ2-5, with a weak D call TRBD1 (5 bases). The CDR3 length is 13 residues. Germline V gene data show CDR1 as SGHRS and CDR2 as YFSETQ. Trimming took off 0 bases at V and 5 bases at J, with 8 bases between the two ends. The CDR3 DNA is TGCGCCAGCAGCTTGGGGGGCCGGGAGACCCAGTACTTC. Its protein product is CASSLGGRETQYF.

The chain recombines TRBV9 with TRBJ2-2; 7 bases map to TRBD1. From germline, CDR1 is SGDLS and CDR2 YYNGEE. Losses at the gene ends were 2 bases for V and 2 bases for J; bases not matched to a gene: 3. The CDR3 extends over 15 amino acids. CDR3 DNA: TGTGCCAGCAGCGTCCGGGACAGAAACACCGGGGAGCTGTTTTTT. Translating it yields CASSVRDRNTGELFF.

This sequence joins TRBV2 and TRBJ1-1; 9 bases are a match to TRBD1. J was trimmed by 7 bases and V by 5 bases; bases with no gene match: 5. Germline CDR1 reads SNHLY; CDR2 reads FYNNEI. The CDR3 consists of 13 residues. In DNA form, the CDR3 reads TGTGCCAGCAGTCGACAGGGGGGCGATGAAGCTTTCTTT. This gives the protein CASSRQGGDEAFF.

The genes are TRBV4-2 and TRBJ2-2; 7 nucleotides match TRBD2. V trimming: 3 bases; J trimming: 11 bases; junction bases outside the gene matches: 6. Germline V gene lookup returns CDR1 LGHNA and CDR2 YNFKEQ. The CDR3 contains 13 residues. CDR3 in DNA: TGTGCCAGCAGCCAGGGCGGGGGAGGTGAGCTGTTTTTT. This translates into CASSQGGGGELFF.

This clone was counted a few times. This rearrangement joins TRBV6-1 to TRBJ1-2; D is perhaps TRBD1 (6 bases). The CDR3 spans 15 residues. Deletions cut 4 bases from V and 0 bases from J, with 12 bases between. The germline V gene has CDR1 MNHNS and CDR2 SASEGT. The CDR3 is CASSARDTTNYGYTF. The CDR3 DNA reads as TGTGCCAGCAGTGCCCGGGACACTACTAACTATGGCTACACCTTC.

This chain connects TRBV19 to TRBJ2-7; 7 nucleotides align to TRBD1. V gave up 5 bases and J gave up 2 bases; unmatched junction bases: 6. CDR1 and CDR2 (germline): LNHDA, SQIVND (reference sequence). This CDR3 is 14 amino acids long. The DNA of the CDR3 is TGTGCCAGTAGTCCCTCCGACAGGGCCTACGAGCAGTACTTC. Its protein is CASSPSDRAYEQYF.

The CDR3 is CASSPYGANQPQHF. The CDR3 nucleotides read TGTGCCAGCAGCCCCTATGGGGCTAATCAGCCCCAGCATTTT. The chain recombines TRBV5-8 with TRBJ1-5, with D perhaps matching TRBD1 (5 bases). The V and J ends lost 4 bases and 4 bases respectively, with 12 bases between them. The CDR3 length is 14 residues. Germline CDR1 and CDR2: SGHTS and YDEGEE.

The V call is TRBV5-1, the J call TRBJ2-7; 7 bases are a match to TRBD2. Germline CDR1 reads SGHRS; CDR2 reads YFSETQ. The CDR3 runs to 14 residues. After removal of 2 bases from V and 3 bases from J, the junction contained 5 bases not matched to a gene. The CDR3 DNA sequence: TGCGCCAGCAGCTTTGGGGGAGGGGACTACGAGCAGTACTTC. This sequence encodes CASSFGGGDYEQYF.

The genes are TRBV5-1 and TRBJ2-1; the D is unclear. The CDR3 is 12 residues long. Per the germline V gene, CDR1 is SGHRS and CDR2 is YFSETQ. Trimming removed 0 bases from V and 12 bases from J, with 10 bases in between. The CDR3 bases are TGCGCCAGCAGCTTGGTGGCCCCCCGGCAGTTCTTC. This translates into CASSLVAPRQFF.

This chain uses TRBV5-1 with TRBJ1-4, with D tentatively TRBD1 (5 bases). CDR3 size: 14 residues. The germline gives CDR1 SGHRS, CDR2 YFSETQ. V shed 0 bases and J shed 5 bases, with 8 bases lying between them. CDR3 sequence reads: CASSLGGTNEKLFF. CDR3 DNA sequence: TGCGCCAGCAGCTTGGGGGGCACAAATGAAAAACTGTTTTTT.